What follows are 4 T cell receptor beta chains derived from one specimen sequenced in a study of a mutant IDH1 vaccine in newly diagnosed glioma. Method: immunoSEQ multiplex PCR; TCRdb's copy keeps in-frame clones and lacks some. The sample gives tens of thousands of clones, around 80% of which show up once; approximately 19% is in the top ten. Indicated time point: baseline, week 1 (first vaccination visit). Specified treatment: pre-vaccination baseline after standard-of-care therapy. Sequenced here: PBMCs, sampled from a glioma patient treated with radiotherapy, temozolomide or both. The receptors were gathered from a man younger than 40 with glioma.

Details on this clone: Mismatch with germline at one junction end may stem from a read error. V is TRBV13 and J is TRBJ1-4, with D hard to call. This CDR3 region has 11 residues. Germline V gene data show CDR1 as PRHDT and CDR2 as FYEKMQ (reference sequence). The CDR3 nucleotides read TGTGCCGGCAGCTCAGATGAAAAACTGTTTTTT. This codes for CAGSSDEKLFF.

V and J are TRBV30 and TRBJ2-3, with D tentatively TRBD2 (6 bases). The CDR3 is 14 amino acids. V was clipped by 0 bases and J by 5 bases, with 12 bases between them. Germline V lookup: CDR1 GTSNPN, CDR2 SVGIG (reference sequence). The chain's CDR3 is CAWSVGGEIDTQYF. The CDR3 region has the DNA TGTGCCTGGAGTGTTGGCGGGGAAATAGATACGCAGTATTTT.

V is TRBV11-2 and J is TRBJ1-2; possibly TRBD1 for D (5 bases). CDR3 length: 15 residues. Per the germline V gene, CDR1 is SGHAT and CDR2 is FQNNGV. The ends were cut back, 6 bases at V and 0 bases at J, with 14 bases in the middle. The CDR3 bases are TGTGCCAGCAGGGGAGGGCCGGGACCTAACTATGGCTACACCTTC. Protein product: CASRGGPGPNYGYTF.

This clone appeared a single time. The chain joins TRBV7-9 to TRBJ1-2, with 7 bases identical to TRBD1. Trimming at V came to 5 bases and at J to 4 bases, leaving 4 bases not matched to a gene. The CDR3 has 13 residues. CDR1 SEHNR and CDR2 FQNEAQ come from the germline V gene (reference sequence). Here the CDR3 reads CASSLDRFYGYTF. CDR3 DNA: TGTGCCAGCAGCCTGGACAGGTTCTATGGCTACACCTTC.